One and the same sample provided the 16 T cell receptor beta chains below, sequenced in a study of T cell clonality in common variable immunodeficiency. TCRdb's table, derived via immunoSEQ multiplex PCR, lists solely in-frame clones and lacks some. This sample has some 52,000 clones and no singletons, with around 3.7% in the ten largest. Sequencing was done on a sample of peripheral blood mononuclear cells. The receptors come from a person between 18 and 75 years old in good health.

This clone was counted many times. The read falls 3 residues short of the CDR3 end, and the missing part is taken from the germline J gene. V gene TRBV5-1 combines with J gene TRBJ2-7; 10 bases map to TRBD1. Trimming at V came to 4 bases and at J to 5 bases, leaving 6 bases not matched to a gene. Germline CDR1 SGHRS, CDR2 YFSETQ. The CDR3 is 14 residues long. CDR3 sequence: CASSLRDRGHEQYF. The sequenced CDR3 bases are TGCGCCAGCAGCCTCCGGGACAGGGGCCACGAG.

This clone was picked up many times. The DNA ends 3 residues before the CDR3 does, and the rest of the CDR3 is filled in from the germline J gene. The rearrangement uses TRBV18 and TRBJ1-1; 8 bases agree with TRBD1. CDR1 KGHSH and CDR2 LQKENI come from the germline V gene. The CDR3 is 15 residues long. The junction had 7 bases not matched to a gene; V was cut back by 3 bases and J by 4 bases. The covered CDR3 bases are TGTGCCAGCTCACCCCGCACAGGGGGGGCCACTGAA. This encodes CASSPRTGGATE. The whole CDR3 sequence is CASSPRTGGATEAFF.

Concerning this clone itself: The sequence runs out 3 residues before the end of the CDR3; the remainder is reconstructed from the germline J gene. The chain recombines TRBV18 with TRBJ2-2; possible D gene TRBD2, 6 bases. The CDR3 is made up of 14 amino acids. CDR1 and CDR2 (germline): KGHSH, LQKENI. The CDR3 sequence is CASSPGGANEKLFF. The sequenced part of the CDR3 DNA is TGTGCCAGCTCCCCCGGCGGGGCTAATGAAAAG.

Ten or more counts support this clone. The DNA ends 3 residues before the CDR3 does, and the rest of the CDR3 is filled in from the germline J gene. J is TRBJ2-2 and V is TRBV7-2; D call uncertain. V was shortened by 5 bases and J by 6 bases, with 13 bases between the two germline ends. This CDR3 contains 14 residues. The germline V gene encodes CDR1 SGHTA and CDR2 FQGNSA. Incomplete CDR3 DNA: TGTGCCAGCAGCCTAATCTACCCTGCCGGGGAG. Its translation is CASSLIYPAGE. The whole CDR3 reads CASSLIYPAGELFF.

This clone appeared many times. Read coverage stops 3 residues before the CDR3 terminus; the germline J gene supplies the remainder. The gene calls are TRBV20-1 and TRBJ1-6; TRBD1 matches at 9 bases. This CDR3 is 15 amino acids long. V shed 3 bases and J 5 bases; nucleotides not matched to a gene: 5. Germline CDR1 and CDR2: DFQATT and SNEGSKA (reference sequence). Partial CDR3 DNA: TGCAGTGCTAGGTTCCGGGACAGGGATAATTCACCC. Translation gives CSARFRDRDNSP. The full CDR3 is CSARFRDRDNSPLHF.

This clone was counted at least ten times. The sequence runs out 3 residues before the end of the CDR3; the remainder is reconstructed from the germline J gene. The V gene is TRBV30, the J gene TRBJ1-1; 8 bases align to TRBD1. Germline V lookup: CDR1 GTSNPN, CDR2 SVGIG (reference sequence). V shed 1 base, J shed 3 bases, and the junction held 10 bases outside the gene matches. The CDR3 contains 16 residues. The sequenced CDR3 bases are TGTGCCTGGAGTGGAAAAACGACAGGGGCGGACACTGAA. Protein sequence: CAWSGKTTGADTE. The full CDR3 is CAWSGKTTGADTEAFF.

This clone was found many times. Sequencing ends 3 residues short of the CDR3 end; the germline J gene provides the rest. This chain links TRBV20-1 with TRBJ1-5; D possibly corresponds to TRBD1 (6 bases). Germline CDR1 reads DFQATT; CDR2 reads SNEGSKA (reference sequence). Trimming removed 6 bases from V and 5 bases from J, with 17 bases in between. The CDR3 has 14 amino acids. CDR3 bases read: TGCAGTGCCAGACCAGGCGGGGGGCATCAGCCC. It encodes CSARPGGGHQP. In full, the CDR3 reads CSARPGGGHQPQHF.

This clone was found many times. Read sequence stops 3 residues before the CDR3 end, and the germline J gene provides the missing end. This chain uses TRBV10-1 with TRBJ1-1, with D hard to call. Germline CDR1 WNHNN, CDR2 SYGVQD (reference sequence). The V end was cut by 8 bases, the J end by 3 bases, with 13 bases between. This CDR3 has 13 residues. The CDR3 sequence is CASREGWDTEAFF. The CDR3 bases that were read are TGCGCCAGCCGCGAAGGGTGGGACACTGAA.

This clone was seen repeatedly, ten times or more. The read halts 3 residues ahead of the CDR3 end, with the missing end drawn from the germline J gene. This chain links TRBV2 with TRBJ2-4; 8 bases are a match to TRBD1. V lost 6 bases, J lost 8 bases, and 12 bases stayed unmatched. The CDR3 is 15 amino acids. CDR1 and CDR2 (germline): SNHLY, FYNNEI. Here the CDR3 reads CASRPRGTGWDIQYF. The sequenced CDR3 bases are TGTGCCAGCAGACCTAGAGGGACAGGTTGGGACATT.

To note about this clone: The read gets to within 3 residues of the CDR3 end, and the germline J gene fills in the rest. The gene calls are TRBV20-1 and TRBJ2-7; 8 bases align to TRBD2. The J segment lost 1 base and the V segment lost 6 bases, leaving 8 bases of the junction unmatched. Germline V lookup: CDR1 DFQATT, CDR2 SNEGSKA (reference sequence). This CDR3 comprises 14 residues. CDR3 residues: CSATPGTRSYEQYF. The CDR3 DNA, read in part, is TGCAGTGCCACTCCGGGGACTAGGTCCTACGAG.

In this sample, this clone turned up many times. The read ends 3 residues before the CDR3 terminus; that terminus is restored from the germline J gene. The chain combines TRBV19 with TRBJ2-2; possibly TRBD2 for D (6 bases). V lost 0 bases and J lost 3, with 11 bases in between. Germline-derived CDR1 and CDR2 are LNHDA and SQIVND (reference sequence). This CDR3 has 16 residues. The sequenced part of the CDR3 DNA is TGTGCCAGTAGTATAGATGCAGGAGGGTACACCGGGGAG. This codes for CASSIDAGGYTGE. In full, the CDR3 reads CASSIDAGGYTGELFF.

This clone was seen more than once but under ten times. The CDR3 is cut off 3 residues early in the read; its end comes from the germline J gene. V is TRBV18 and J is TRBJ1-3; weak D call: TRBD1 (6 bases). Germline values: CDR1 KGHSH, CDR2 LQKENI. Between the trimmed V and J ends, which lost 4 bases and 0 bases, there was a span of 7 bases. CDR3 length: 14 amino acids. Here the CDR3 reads CASSRQDSGNTIYF. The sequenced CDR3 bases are TGTGCCAGCTCACGACAGGACTCTGGAAACACC.

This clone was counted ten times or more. The chain's CDR3 is CASGFDRGAFF. The DNA read from the CDR3 is TGTGCTAGTGGTTTTGACAGGGGG. The chain combines TRBV12-5 with TRBJ1-1, with 9 bases that match TRBD1. Coverage ceases 3 residues before the CDR3 finishes, and the germline J gene fills in the end. The CDR3 extends over 11 amino acids. Germline loops: CDR1 LGHNT, CDR2 FRNRAP.

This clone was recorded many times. CDR3 residues: CASSLISDTQYF. CDR3 DNA, as far as it was read: TGTGCCAGCAGCTTGATCTCAGATACG. This chain connects TRBV5-5 to TRBJ2-3, with D uncertain. The sequence runs out 3 residues before the end of the CDR3; the remainder is reconstructed from the germline J gene. The CDR3 is 12 amino acids. V was trimmed by 1 base and J by 4 bases, leaving 4 bases between them. Germline assignment: CDR1 SGHKS and CDR2 YYEKEE (reference sequence).

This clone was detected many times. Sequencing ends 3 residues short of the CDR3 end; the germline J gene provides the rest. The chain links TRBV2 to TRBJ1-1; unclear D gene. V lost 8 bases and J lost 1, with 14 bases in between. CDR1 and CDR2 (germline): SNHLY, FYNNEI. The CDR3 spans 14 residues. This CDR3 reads CASAGFYQNTEAFF. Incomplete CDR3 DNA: TGTGCCAGCGCGGGCTTTTACCAGAACACTGAA.

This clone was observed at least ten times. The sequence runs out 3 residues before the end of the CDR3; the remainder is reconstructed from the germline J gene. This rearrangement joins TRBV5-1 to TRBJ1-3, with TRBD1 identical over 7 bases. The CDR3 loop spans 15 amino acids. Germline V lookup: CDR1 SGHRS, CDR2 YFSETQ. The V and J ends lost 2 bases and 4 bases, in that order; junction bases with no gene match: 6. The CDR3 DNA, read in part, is TGCGCCAGCAGCTTTACAGGGGACATAGGAAACACC. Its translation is CASSFTGDIGNT. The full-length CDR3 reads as CASSFTGDIGNTIYF.